What follows are 22 T cell receptor beta chains derived from one specimen sequenced in a study of T cells in Graves' hyperthyroidism and ophthalmopathy. The investigators amplified TCR beta CDR3 regions from RNA transcripts. HTBI primers were employed in a first-round RT-PCR of the TCR CDR3. TCRdb recomputed calls from the multiplex PCR reads with MiXCR, one row per CDR3 protein. The sample contains 300,000 to 500,000 distinct CDR3 sequences, over 12% of which appear only once. The sample consisted of blood. These receptors all stem from a man aged 50-60 years with Graves' ophthalmopathy.

This chain joins TRBV5-8 and TRBJ2-4; the match to TRBD2 covers 7 bases. Germline CDR1 SGHTS, CDR2 YDEGEE. The CDR3 covers 15 residues. The V and J ends lost 4 bases and 7 bases, in that order; junction bases with no gene match: 11. Here the CDR3 reads CASSPSGGSRNIQYF. For the CDR3, the DNA is TGTGCCAGCAGCCCATCGGGGGGATCCCGTAACATTCAGTACTTC.

The gene calls are TRBV11-2 and TRBJ2-5; 12 nucleotides match TRBD2. CDR1 and CDR2 (germline): SGHAT, FQNNGV. V lost 7 bases to trimming and J lost 5 bases; unmatched junction nucleotides: 8. This CDR3 spans 15 amino acids. Here the CDR3 reads CASKPLAGGSETQYF. In DNA, the CDR3 is TGTGCCAGCAAACCTCTAGCGGGAGGGTCGGAGACCCAGTACTTC.

This clonotype showed up just a few times. Compared with germline, one end of the junction differs, possibly owing to a read error. The chain carries TRBV7-9 and TRBJ2-2, with D perhaps matching TRBD2 (5 bases). The CDR3 totals 11 residues. Germline CDR1 is SEHNR and CDR2 is FQNEAQ (reference sequence). The CDR3 loop reads CASSLIGELLF. Written as DNA, the CDR3 is TGTGCCAGCAGCTTAATCGGGGAGCTGCTTTTT.

This clonotype has more than one count but fewer than ten. This chain joins TRBV29-1 and TRBJ2-1; maybe TRBD1 (5 bases). CDR3 length: 13 residues. The V end was cut by 1 base, the J end by 6 bases, with 10 bases between. The germline gives CDR1 SQVTM, CDR2 ANQGSEA. DNA for the CDR3: TGCAGCGTTGAAGGGCAGGGCGGCAATGAGCAGTTCTTC. Translating it yields CSVEGQGGNEQFF.

The table lists this clonotype with many counts. The gene calls are TRBV20-1 and TRBJ2-2, with 7 bases lining up with TRBD2. The germline gives CDR1 DFQATT, CDR2 SNEGSKA (reference sequence). Trimming took 5 bases from V and 2 from J; bases not matched to a gene: 8. The CDR3 covers 15 residues. In DNA form, the CDR3 reads TGCAGTGCTCCGACGACTAGCAGAAACACCGGGGAGCTGTTTTTT. It specifies CSAPTTSRNTGELFF.

Many counts were recorded for this clonotype. V is TRBV28 and J is TRBJ2-7, with TRBD2 identical over 8 bases. CDR1 and CDR2 (germline): MDHEN, SYDVKM. The CDR3 length is 15 residues. The trim removed 6 bases at V and 3 bases at J, leaving 10 bases unmatched. CDR3: CASSTLLAGNYEQYF. The CDR3 bases are TGTGCCAGCAGCACATTGTTAGCGGGAAACTACGAGCAGTACTTC.

This clonotype has ten or more counts. The V and J genes are TRBV3-1 and TRBJ2-1, with 14 bases that match TRBD2. This CDR3 region has 15 residues. Trimming at V came to 4 bases and at J to 7 bases, leaving 3 bases not matched to a gene. Germline V gene sequence: CDR1 LGHDT, CDR2 YNNKEL (reference sequence). CDR3 sequence reads: CASSRGTSGSNEQFF. CDR3 coding DNA: TGTGCCAGCAGCCGGGGGACTAGCGGGAGTAATGAGCAGTTCTTC.

A remark on this clonotype: Germline is not matched at one junction end, which may reflect a read error. DNA of the CDR3: TGTGCCAGCAGCCAAGTCCCGGGACAGGGCTACGGGCAGTACTTC. Its translation: CASSQVPGQGYGQYF. This sequence joins TRBV4-2 and TRBJ2-7; 9 nucleotides align to TRBD1. CDR1 and CDR2 from the germline V gene are LGHNA and YNFKEQ. The CDR3 is 15 amino acids.

There are many counts of this clonotype. The chain links TRBV7-2 to TRBJ2-5, with D perhaps TRBD1 (6 bases). V lost 3 bases to trimming and J lost 13 bases, with 18 bases between them. Germline V gene sequence: CDR1 SGHTA, CDR2 FQGNSA. The CDR3 loop spans 13 amino acids. This chain's CDR3 is CASSFVTLDRPYF. The CDR3 region has the DNA TGTGCCAGCAGCTTCGTCACATTGGACAGACCGTACTTC.

This clonotype was observed many times. The chain is built from TRBV10-1 and TRBJ1-1; no reliable D call. V lost 2 bases, J lost 0 bases, and 10 bases lay in between. Germline V CDR1 and CDR2: WNHNN, SYGVQD (reference sequence). The CDR3 totals 15 residues. DNA of the CDR3: TGCGCCAGCAGTGAGACGGGGATAGTGAACACTGAAGCTTTCTTT. Its translation: CASSETGIVNTEAFF.

This clonotype was detected many times. The rearrangement links TRBV5-6 to TRBJ2-5; 9 positions agree with TRBD2. The CDR3 covers 14 residues. V lost 3 bases, J lost 5 bases, and 5 bases stayed unmatched. From germline, CDR1 is SGHDT and CDR2 YYEEEE. CDR3 loop: CASSYIAGVETQYF. The CDR3 coding sequence is TGTGCCAGCAGCTACATAGCGGGAGTCGAGACCCAGTACTTC.

This clonotype was detected many times. The J gene is TRBJ2-4, the V gene TRBV7-8; 8 bases map to TRBD1. Germline CDR1 SGHVS, CDR2 FQNEAQ. V gave up 5 bases and J gave up 9 bases; unmatched junction bases: 12. There are 15 residues in the CDR3. CDR3 in DNA: TGTGCCAGCAGCCCCCACGGGCGGACAGGGAGCATTCAGTACTTC. Translated: CASSPHGRTGSIQYF. Filled out from reference TRBV7-8 and TRBJ2-4, the complete variable domain reads GAGVSQSPRYKVAKRGQDVALRCDPISGHVSLFWYQQALGQGPEFLTYFQNEAQLDKSGLPSDRFFAERPEGSVSTLKIQRTQQEDSAVYLCASSPHGRTGSIQYFGAGTRLSVL.

This clonotype turned up a few times. The rearrangement uses TRBV18 and TRBJ2-3; 10 bases are a match to TRBD2. The length of the CDR3 is 17 residues. V lost 3 bases and J lost 1; bases outside the gene matches: 7. Germline CDR1 reads KGHSH; CDR2 reads LQKENI. This CDR3 reads CASSPKTSGVGTDTQYF. CDR3 DNA sequence: TGTGCCAGCTCACCGAAAACTAGCGGGGTTGGCACAGATACGCAGTATTTT.

This clonotype has a handful of counts. The CDR3 region has the DNA TGTGCCAGCAGCTTGTCTGGCGGGGCGAACACCGGGGAGCTGTTTTTT. Protein: CASSLSGGANTGELFF. The chain employs TRBV5-5 and TRBJ2-2; TRBD2 might be the D (6 bases). Germline CDR1 is SGHKS and CDR2 is YYEKEE (reference sequence). V was pared by 1 base and J by 0 bases, with 10 bases between. The CDR3 has 16 amino acids.

This clonotype has a handful of counts. The V call is TRBV9, the J call TRBJ1-2; D is unclear. V was trimmed by 4 bases and J by 0 bases, leaving 7 bases between them. Germline loops: CDR1 SGDLS, CDR2 YYNGEE. The CDR3 consists of 13 residues. The CDR3 DNA follows: TGTGCCAGCAGCCGCGGGGCTAACTATGGCTACACCTTC. Translation: CASSRGANYGYTF.

This clonotype has at least ten counts. The V call is TRBV2, the J call TRBJ2-3, with TRBD2 matching 12 bases. The CDR3 extends over 16 amino acids. Germline CDR1 reads SNHLY; CDR2 reads FYNNEI. Trimming removed 5 bases from V and 5 bases from J; junction bases left unmatched: 8. The CDR3 region is CASSITSGRNKDTQYF. The CDR3 DNA sequence: TGTGCCAGCAGTATAACTAGCGGGAGGAATAAAGATACGCAGTATTTT.

The sample holds many counts of this clonotype. V is TRBV7-8 and J is TRBJ1-1, with D hard to call. V lost 7 bases, J lost 7 bases, and 10 bases lay in between. CDR1 is SGHVS, CDR2 FQNEAQ, per germline. CDR3 length: 11 amino acids. The CDR3 protein is CASTTGFEAFF. The DNA for the CDR3 is TGTGCCAGCACGACGGGGTTTGAAGCTTTCTTT.

This clonotype appeared many times. The rearrangement joins TRBV11-1 to TRBJ2-3, with TRBD2 matching 8 bases. V lost 6 bases to trimming and J lost 6 bases; unmatched junction nucleotides: 8. The CDR3 runs to 14 residues. Germline values: CDR1 SGHAT, CDR2 FQDESV (reference sequence). The CDR3 is CASSLDGGVDTQYF. The CDR3 coding sequence is TGTGCCAGCAGTCTCGACGGGGGGGTGGATACGCAGTATTTT.

This clonotype was observed a few times. V usage is TRBV24-1 and J usage is TRBJ2-2; tentative D call: TRBD1 (6 bases). The CDR3 is made up of 19 amino acids. V lost 2 bases and J lost 1, with 19 bases in between. The V gene's germline CDR1 is KGHDR and CDR2 SFDVKD. The CDR3: CATSDSTPSWGLNTGELFF. The CDR3 bases are TGTGCCACCAGTGATTCTACCCCCAGCTGGGGGCTGAACACCGGGGAGCTGTTTTTT.

This clonotype was counted ten times or more. The rearrangement joins TRBV5-1 to TRBJ2-1, with D perhaps matching TRBD1 or TRBD2 (5 bases each). The CDR3 sequence is 15 residues long. V lost 2 bases and J lost 5, with 14 bases in between. Looked up from germline, CDR1 is SGHRS and CDR2 is YFSETQ. The CDR3 spells CASSFRDRTHNEQFF. CDR3 DNA sequence: TGCGCCAGCAGCTTCCGGGACCGAACCCACAATGAGCAGTTCTTC.

The chain is built from TRBV12-3 or TRBV12-4 and TRBJ2-7, with D perhaps TRBD2 (6 bases). Trimming pared 5 bases from V and 5 bases from J, leaving 13 bases between. The CDR3 extends over 13 amino acids. CDR3 coding DNA: TGTGCCAGCAGTCGACCGGAGGGGAACGAGCAGTACTTC. It yields the protein CASSRPEGNEQYF.

This clonotype was seen ten or more times. J is TRBJ2-7 and V is TRBV20-1; D remains ambiguous. The germline V gene has CDR1 DFQATT and CDR2 SNEGSKA (reference sequence). Trimming left V 3 bases short and J 6 bases short, with 15 bases between. This CDR3 has 13 amino acids. Written as DNA, the CDR3 is TGCAGTGCTAGTGCGCTAGTAACGGGCGAGCAGTACTTC. It yields the protein CSASALVTGEQYF.